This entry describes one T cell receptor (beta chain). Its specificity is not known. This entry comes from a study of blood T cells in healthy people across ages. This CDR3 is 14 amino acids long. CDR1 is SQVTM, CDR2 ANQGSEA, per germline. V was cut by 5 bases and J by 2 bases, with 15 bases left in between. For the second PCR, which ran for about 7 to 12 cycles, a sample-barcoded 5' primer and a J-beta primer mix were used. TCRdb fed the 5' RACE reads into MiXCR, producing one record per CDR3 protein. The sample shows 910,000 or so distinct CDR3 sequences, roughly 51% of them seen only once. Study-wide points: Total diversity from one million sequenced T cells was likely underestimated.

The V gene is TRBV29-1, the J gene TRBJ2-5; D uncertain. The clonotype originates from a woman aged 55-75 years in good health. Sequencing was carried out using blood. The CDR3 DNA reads TGCAGCGTTCGGCTCGCGGCACAACAAGAGACCCAGTACTTC. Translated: CSVRLAAQQETQYF.